This entry lists 26 T cell receptor beta chains sequenced from one sample in a study of cytomegalovirus exposure and HLA in healthy donors. The PCR employed 60 Vbeta primers together with 13 Jbeta primers. Sequenced by immunoSEQ multiplex PCR; TCRdb stores in-frame clones only, minus some. The data hold about 150,000 clones, with around 68% observed a single time. Sequenced sample: PBMCs. The origin of the receptors is a man aged 30 to 45 in good health and CMV-seronegative.

The rearrangement uses TRBV2 and TRBJ1-1; 9 positions match TRBD1. Per the germline V gene, CDR1 is SNHLY and CDR2 is FYNNEI. This CDR3 contains 12 residues. V was clipped by 5 bases and J by 10 bases; unmatched bases: 5. The chain's CDR3 is CASSTPGQGAFF. Written as DNA, the CDR3 is TGTGCCAGCAGTACCCCGGGACAGGGAGCTTTCTTT.

The CDR3 DNA reads as TGTGCCAGCAGGGCTACGACAGGGATCACAGATACGCAGTATTTT. It yields the protein CASRATTGITDTQYF. V gene TRBV2 combines with J gene TRBJ2-3; 7 bases map to TRBD1. Looked up from germline, CDR1 is SNHLY and CDR2 is FYNNEI. This CDR3 spans 15 amino acids. The V segment lost 6 bases and the J segment 2 bases; nucleotides outside the gene matches: 8.

This chain connects TRBV5-4 to TRBJ2-3; a possible D gene is TRBD1 (6 bases). The CDR3 consists of 17 residues. V lost 0 bases, J lost 2 bases, and 16 bases lay in between. Germline CDR1 is SGHNT and CDR2 is YYREEE (reference sequence). As DNA, the CDR3 is TGTGCCAGCAGCTTGGGAGGACAGCAGTTAAACACAGATACGCAGTATTTT. It is translated as CASSLGGQQLNTDTQYF.

This clone is a singleton in its sample. The chain has TRBV6-5 and TRBJ2-2; possible D gene TRBD1, 5 bases. The CDR3 covers 14 residues. Trimming pared 6 bases from V and 4 bases from J, leaving 12 bases between. Germline V gene sequence: CDR1 MNHEY, CDR2 SVGAGI. In DNA, the CDR3 is TGTGCCAGCAGAGATTCAGGGTCCACCGGGGAGCTGTTTTTT. Protein product: CASRDSGSTGELFF.

The V gene is TRBV19, the J gene TRBJ1-2, with D possibly matching TRBD1 (5 bases). This CDR3 spans 14 amino acids. From germline, CDR1 is LNHDA and CDR2 SQIVND (reference sequence). The ends were cut back, 6 bases at V and 8 bases at J, with 19 bases in the middle. The CDR3 region is CASRDIYLNGGYTF. The CDR3 DNA reads TGTGCCAGTAGGGACATTTACTTGAATGGAGGCTACACCTTC.

This clone occurred a few times. The chain joins TRBV2 to TRBJ1-6, with D perhaps matching TRBD1 (6 bases). The CDR3 loop spans 15 amino acids. Germline CDR1 reads SNHLY; CDR2 reads FYNNEI. Deletions cut 6 bases from V and 0 bases from J, with 9 bases between. CDR3: CASRDSSSYNSPLHF. CDR3 nucleotides: TGTGCCAGCAGGGACAGCAGCTCCTATAATTCACCCCTCCACTTT. Combining the CDR3 with reference TRBV2 and TRBJ1-6 gives the whole variable domain EPEVTQTPSHQVTQMGQEVILRCVPISNHLYFYWYRQILGQKVEFLVSFYNNEISEKSEIFDDQFSVERPDGSNFTLKIRSTKLEDSAMYFCASRDSSSYNSPLHFGNGTRLTVT.

The chain uses TRBV5-1 and TRBJ2-7; 8 bases line up with TRBD2. The CDR3 is 14 amino acids. Germline V gene lookup returns CDR1 SGHRS and CDR2 YFSETQ. The trim removed 4 bases at V and 6 bases at J, leaving 9 bases unmatched. The CDR3 bases are TGCGCCAGCAGCCCATCGACGCGGGGGGCCGAGCAGTACTTC. Translation: CASSPSTRGAEQYF.

The chain joins TRBV13 to TRBJ1-3; D is ambiguous. Germline CDR1 and CDR2: PRHDT and FYEKMQ (reference sequence). The CDR3 covers 15 residues. Trimming removed 4 bases from V and 0 bases from J, with 10 bases in between. In DNA, the CDR3 is TGTGCCAGCAGCTCCATGGGCATCTCTGGAAACACCATATATTTT. This sequence encodes CASSSMGISGNTIYF. Together with reference TRBV13 and TRBJ1-3, the CDR3 gives the full variable domain: AAGVIQSPRHLIKEKRETATLKCYPIPRHDTVYWYQQGPGQDPQFLISFYEKMQSDKGSIPDRFSAQQFSDYHSELNMSSLELGDSALYFCASSSMGISGNTIYFGEGSWLTVV.

This clone has a single count. This chain uses TRBV7-2 with TRBJ1-6; D is ambiguous. The CDR3 loop spans 14 amino acids. CDR1 and CDR2 from the germline V gene are SGHTA and FQGNSA. V lost 5 bases to trimming and J lost 7 bases, with 12 bases between them. DNA for the CDR3: TGTGCCAGCAGCACCCCCCGGCGGAATTCACCCCTCCACTTT. Translating it yields CASSTPRRNSPLHF. The full variable domain, rest sourced from reference TRBV7-2 and TRBJ1-6, is GAGVSQSPSNKVTEKGKDVELRCDPISGHTALYWYRQSLGQGLEFLIYFQGNSAPDKSGLPSDRFSAERTGGSVSTLTIQRTQQEDSAVYLCASSTPRRNSPLHFGNGTRLTVT.

The chain links TRBV7-9 to TRBJ2-3; a possible D gene is TRBD1 (6 bases). Trimming removed 4 bases at V and 3 bases at J, with 14 bases between. Per the germline V gene, CDR1 is SEHNR and CDR2 is FQNEAQ (reference sequence). The CDR3 totals 15 residues. The CDR3 reads CASSSSGAGTDTQYF. For the CDR3, the DNA is TGTGCCAGCAGCTCCTCAGGGGCTGGGACAGATACGCAGTATTTT.

The J gene is TRBJ1-4, the V gene TRBV5-4, with 7 bases matching TRBD1. The CDR3 is made up of 14 amino acids. With 3 bases clipped from V and 6 bases from J, the junction kept 5 bases outside the gene matches. Germline V lookup: CDR1 SGHNT, CDR2 YYREEE (reference sequence). DNA of the CDR3: TGTGCCAGCAGCTATGACAGGGCGGATGAAAAACTGTTTTTT. It yields the protein CASSYDRADEKLFF. Full variable domain (rest looked up from reference TRBV5-4 and TRBJ1-4): ETGVTQSPTHLIKTRGQQVTLRCSSQSGHNTVSWYQQALGQGPQFIFQYYREEENGRGNFPPRFSGLQFPNYSSELNVNALELDDSALYLCASSYDRADEKLFFGSGTQLSVL.

The count of this clone is one. CDR3 loop: CASTQRMAFGNQPQHF. CDR3 DNA: TGTGCCAGCACCCAGCGGATGGCGTTTGGCAATCAGCCCCAGCATTTT. V usage is TRBV28 and J usage is TRBJ1-5; no clear D. Per the germline V gene, CDR1 is MDHEN and CDR2 is SYDVKM. Trimming removed 7 bases at V and 2 bases at J, with 18 bases between. The CDR3 is 16 residues long.

Of note for this clone: The sample contains more than one DNA sequence encoding this CDR3. The rearrangement links TRBV5-6 to TRBJ2-5; D possibly corresponds to TRBD1 (6 bases). Germline V lookup: CDR1 SGHDT, CDR2 YYEEEE. The CDR3 contains 13 residues. Trimming removed 2 bases from V and 2 bases from J, with 7 bases in between. CDR3 region: CASSLGQQETQYF. In DNA form, the CDR3 reads TGTGCCAGCAGCTTAGGACAGCAAGAGACCCAGTACTTC.

The chain employs TRBV25-1 and TRBJ1-1, with a tentative D call TRBD1 (5 bases). CDR3 length equals 12 residues. CDR1 is MGHDK and CDR2 is SYGVNS in the germline V gene. Trimming took off 4 bases at V and 6 bases at J, with 9 bases between the two ends. The CDR3 spells CASSGAGPEAFF. CDR3 bases: TGTGCCAGCAGTGGAGCGGGGCCTGAAGCTTTCTTT. The complete variable domain, with remaining parts taken from reference TRBV25-1 and TRBJ1-1, reads EADIYQTPRYLVIGTGKKITLECSQTMGHDKMYWYQQDPGMELHLIHYSYGVNSTEKGDLSSESTVSRIRTEHFPLTLESARPSHTSQYLCASSGAGPEAFFGQGTRLTVV.

The rearrangement links TRBV18 to TRBJ1-2; 9 bases line up with TRBD1. CDR1 and CDR2 from the germline V gene are KGHSH and LQKENI. The ends lost 3 bases at V and 7 bases at J; junction bases unmatched: 3. The CDR3 covers 13 residues. DNA for the CDR3: TGTGCCAGCTCACCGGGACAGGGTTTTGGCTACACCTTC. This gives the protein CASSPGQGFGYTF.

The gene calls are TRBV19 and TRBJ1-2; TRBD1 agrees at 9 bases. Germline-derived CDR1 and CDR2 are LNHDA and SQIVND (reference sequence). With 2 bases clipped from V and 5 bases from J, the junction kept 6 bases outside the gene matches. This CDR3 comprises 15 residues. The CDR3 nucleotides are TGTGCCAGTAGTATATCCGGGACAGGGTTATATGGCTACACCTTC. This gives the protein CASSISGTGLYGYTF.

The chain uses TRBV5-6 and TRBJ2-2; no definite D call. The CDR3 extends over 13 amino acids. V was pared by 6 bases and J by 5 bases, with 11 bases between. Germline V gene sequence: CDR1 SGHDT, CDR2 YYEEEE. This CDR3 is CASTFGQTGELFF. Here the CDR3 DNA reads TGTGCCAGCACCTTTGGGCAGACCGGGGAGCTGTTTTTT. Variable domain in full (rest from reference TRBV5-6 and TRBJ2-2): DAGVTQSPTHLIKTRGQQVTLRCSPKSGHDTVSWYQQALGQGPQFIFQYYEEEERQRGNFPDRFSGHQFPNYSSELNVNALLLGDSALYLCASTFGQTGELFFGEGSRLTVL.

The chain carries TRBV5-1 and TRBJ2-5; TRBD2 might be the D (7 bases). The V end lost 0 bases, the J end lost 5 bases, and 17 bases lay between the germline ends. From germline, CDR1 is SGHRS and CDR2 YFSETQ. The CDR3 runs to 16 residues. CDR3 nucleotide sequence: TGCGCCAGCAGCTTGGCGGAGGGGGGGATGTCGGAGACCCAGTACTTC. Translated: CASSLAEGGMSETQYF.

The chain couples TRBV7-8 to TRBJ1-3, with D unresolved. There are 13 residues in the CDR3. Trimming shortened V by 1 base and J by 7 bases, and 8 bases separated the two germline ends. Germline V gene lookup returns CDR1 SGHVS and CDR2 FQNEAQ. The CDR3 is CASSLGTSNTIYF. CDR3 DNA: TGTGCCAGCAGCTTAGGGACTTCGAACACCATATATTTT. The full variable domain, with the rest looked up from reference TRBV7-8 and TRBJ1-3, is GAGVSQSPRYKVAKRGQDVALRCDPISGHVSLFWYQQALGQGPEFLTYFQNEAQLDKSGLPSDRFFAERPEGSVSTLKIQRTQQEDSAVYLCASSLGTSNTIYFGEGSWLTVV.

The chain is built from TRBV13 and TRBJ2-2; possibly TRBD2 for D (6 bases). Germline V gene lookup returns CDR1 PRHDT and CDR2 FYEKMQ (reference sequence). V dropped 4 bases and J dropped 1 base, with 16 bases sitting between them. The CDR3 is 17 amino acids. Here the CDR3 reads CASSSLGYGGNTGELFF. The CDR3 nucleotides are TGTGCCAGCAGCTCCCTGGGTTACGGGGGGAACACCGGGGAGCTGTTTTTT.

This sequence joins TRBV7-9 and TRBJ1-1, with D maybe TRBD1 (5 bases). This CDR3 has 14 amino acids. Trimming took 5 bases from V and 3 from J, leaving 13 bases between them. From germline, CDR1 is SEHNR and CDR2 FQNEAQ (reference sequence). CDR3 coding DNA: TGTGCCAGCAGCCGAGGCGACAGCTACACTGAAGCTTTCTTT. This encodes CASSRGDSYTEAFF.

The chain uses TRBV5-4 and TRBJ1-2; possibly TRBD1 for D (5 bases). CDR1 is SGHNT, CDR2 YYREEE, per germline (reference sequence). Trimming pared 4 bases from V and 8 bases from J, leaving 18 bases between. The CDR3 has 14 residues. CDR3 region: CASSNPGVRRGYTF. CDR3 coding DNA: TGTGCCAGCAGCAACCCGGGGGTACGTCGCGGCTACACCTTC.

V and J are TRBV11-1 and TRBJ1-1, with 8 bases lining up with TRBD1. Germline V CDR1 and CDR2: SGHAT, FQDESV (reference sequence). The CDR3 contains 12 residues. After removal of 2 bases from V and 8 bases from J, the junction contained 1 base not matched to a gene. The DNA of the CDR3 is TGTGCCAGCAGCTTACGGGACAGGGAAGCTTTCTTT. It codes for CASSLRDREAFF.

V and J are TRBV15 and TRBJ2-3; 7 nucleotides agree with TRBD2. Germline CDR1 reads LNHNV; CDR2 reads YYDKDF (reference sequence). The length of the CDR3 is 15 residues. V was clipped by 0 bases and J by 0 bases; unmatched bases: 0. CDR3 DNA sequence: TGTGCCACCAGCAGAGATAGCGGGAGCACAGATACGCAGTATTTT. Its translation is CATSRDSGSTDTQYF.

V gene TRBV27 combines with J gene TRBJ1-1; D is uncertain. The CDR3 has 14 amino acids. Germline loops: CDR1 MNHEY, CDR2 SMNVEV (reference sequence). Between the trimmed V and J ends, which lost 4 bases and 3 bases, there was a span of 12 bases. CDR3 coding DNA: TGTGCCAGCAGTTCCAAACCGGGGTACACTGAAGCTTTCTTT. Translated: CASSSKPGYTEAFF.

This clone was seen once. CDR3 sequence (DNA): TGTGCCAGCAGCGGGGGGAGTCGCAATCAGCCCCAGCATTTT. It is translated as CASSGGSRNQPQHF. V and J are TRBV27 and TRBJ1-5; possibly TRBD1 for D (5 bases). The CDR3 runs to 14 residues. The ends were cut back, 6 bases at V and 2 bases at J, with 11 bases in the middle. From germline, CDR1 is MNHEY and CDR2 SMNVEV (reference sequence).